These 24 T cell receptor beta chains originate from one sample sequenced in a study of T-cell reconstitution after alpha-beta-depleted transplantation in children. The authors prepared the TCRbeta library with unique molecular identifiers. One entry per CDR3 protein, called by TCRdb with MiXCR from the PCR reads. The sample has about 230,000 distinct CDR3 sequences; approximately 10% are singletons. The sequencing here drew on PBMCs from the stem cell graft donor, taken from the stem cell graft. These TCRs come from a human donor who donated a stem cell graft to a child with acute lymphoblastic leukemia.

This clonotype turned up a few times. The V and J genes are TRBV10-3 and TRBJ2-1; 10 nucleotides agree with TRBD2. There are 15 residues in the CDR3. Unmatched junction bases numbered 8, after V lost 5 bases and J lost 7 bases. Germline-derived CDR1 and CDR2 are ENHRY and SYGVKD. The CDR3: CAISMSGGDVNEQFF. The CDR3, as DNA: TGTGCCATCAGTATGAGCGGGGGGGACGTTAATGAGCAGTTCTTC.

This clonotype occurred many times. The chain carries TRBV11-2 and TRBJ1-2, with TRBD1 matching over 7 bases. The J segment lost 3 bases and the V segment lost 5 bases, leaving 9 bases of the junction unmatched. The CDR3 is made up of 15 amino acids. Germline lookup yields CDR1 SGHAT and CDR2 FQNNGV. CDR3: CASSPRTGRDYGYTF. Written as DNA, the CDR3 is TGTGCCAGCAGCCCGAGGACAGGACGAGACTATGGCTACACCTTC.

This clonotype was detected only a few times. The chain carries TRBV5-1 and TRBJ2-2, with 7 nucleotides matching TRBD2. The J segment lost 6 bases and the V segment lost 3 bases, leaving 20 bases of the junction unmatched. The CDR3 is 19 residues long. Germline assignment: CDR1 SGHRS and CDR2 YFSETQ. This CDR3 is CASSSKHATGEGRPGELFF. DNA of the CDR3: TGCGCCAGCAGCTCTAAACACGCGACGGGGGAGGGGCGCCCCGGGGAGCTGTTTTTT.

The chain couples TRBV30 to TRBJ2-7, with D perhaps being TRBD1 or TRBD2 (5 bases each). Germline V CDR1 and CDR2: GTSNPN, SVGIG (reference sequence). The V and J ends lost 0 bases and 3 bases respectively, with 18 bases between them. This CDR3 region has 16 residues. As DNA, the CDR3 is TGTGCCTGGAGTGTACGGGGCCAGGCTGACCTCTACGAGCAGTACTTC. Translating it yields CAWSVRGQADLYEQYF.

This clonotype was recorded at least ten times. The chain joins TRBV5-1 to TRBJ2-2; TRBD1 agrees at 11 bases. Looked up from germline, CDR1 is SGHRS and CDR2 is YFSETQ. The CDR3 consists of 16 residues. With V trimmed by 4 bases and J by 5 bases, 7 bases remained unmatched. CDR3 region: CASSRTGTGGTGELFF. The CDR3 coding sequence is TGCGCCAGCAGCAGAACCGGGACAGGGGGAACCGGGGAGCTGTTTTTT.

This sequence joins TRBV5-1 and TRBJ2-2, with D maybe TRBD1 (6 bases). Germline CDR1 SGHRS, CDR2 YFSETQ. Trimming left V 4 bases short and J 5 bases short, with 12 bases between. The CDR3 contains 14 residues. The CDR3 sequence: CASSLDGQTGELFF. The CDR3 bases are TGCGCCAGCAGCCTGGATGGACAGACCGGGGAGCTGTTTTTT.

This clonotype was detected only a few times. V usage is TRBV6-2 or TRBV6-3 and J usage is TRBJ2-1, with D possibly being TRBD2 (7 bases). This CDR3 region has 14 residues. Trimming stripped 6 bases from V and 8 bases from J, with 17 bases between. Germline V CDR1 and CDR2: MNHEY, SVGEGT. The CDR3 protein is CASSKLGGVDEQFF. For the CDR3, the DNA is TGTGCCAGCAGCAAACTAGGGGGGGTCGATGAGCAGTTCTTC.

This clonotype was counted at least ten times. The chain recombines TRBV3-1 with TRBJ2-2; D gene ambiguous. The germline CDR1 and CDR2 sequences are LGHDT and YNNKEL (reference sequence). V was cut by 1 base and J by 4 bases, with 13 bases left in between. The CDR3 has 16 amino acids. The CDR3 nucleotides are TGTGCCAGCAGCCAAGTGATAGGCAGGACCACCGGGGAGCTGTTTTTT. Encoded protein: CASSQVIGRTTGELFF.

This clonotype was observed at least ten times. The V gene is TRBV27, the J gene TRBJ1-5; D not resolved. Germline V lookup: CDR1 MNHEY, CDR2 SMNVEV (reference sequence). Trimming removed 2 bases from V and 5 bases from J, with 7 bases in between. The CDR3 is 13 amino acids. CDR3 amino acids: CASSLGADQPQHF. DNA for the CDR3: TGTGCCAGCAGTTTAGGCGCCGATCAGCCCCAGCATTTT.

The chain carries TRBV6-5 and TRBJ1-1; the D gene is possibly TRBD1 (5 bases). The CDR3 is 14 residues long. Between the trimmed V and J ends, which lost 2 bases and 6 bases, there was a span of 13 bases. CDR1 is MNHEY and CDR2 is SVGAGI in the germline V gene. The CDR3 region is CASSYNDRGAEAFF. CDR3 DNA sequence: TGTGCCAGCAGTTACAACGACAGAGGGGCTGAAGCTTTCTTT.

The DNA of the CDR3 is TGCAGTGTTAGCCCCTCGGGGGCTGGAAACACCATATATTTT. This gives the protein CSVSPSGAGNTIYF. V usage is TRBV20-1 and J usage is TRBJ1-3; D is perhaps TRBD1 (5 bases). The CDR3 covers 14 residues. The V end was cut by 7 bases, the J end by 2 bases, with 15 bases between. The germline V gene encodes CDR1 DFQATT and CDR2 SNEGSKA (reference sequence).

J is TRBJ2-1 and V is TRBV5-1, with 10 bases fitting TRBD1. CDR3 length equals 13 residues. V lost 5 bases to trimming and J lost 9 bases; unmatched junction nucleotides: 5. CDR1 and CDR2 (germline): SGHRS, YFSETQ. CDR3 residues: CASSNGQGGEQFF. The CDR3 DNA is TGCGCCAGCAGTAACGGACAGGGGGGTGAGCAGTTCTTC.

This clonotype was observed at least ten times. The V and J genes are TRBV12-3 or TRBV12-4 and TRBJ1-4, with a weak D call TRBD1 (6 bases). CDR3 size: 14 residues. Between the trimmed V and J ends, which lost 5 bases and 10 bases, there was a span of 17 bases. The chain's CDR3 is CASSPLQQGLKLFF. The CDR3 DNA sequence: TGTGCCAGCAGTCCCCTTCAACAGGGTTTAAAACTGTTTTTT.

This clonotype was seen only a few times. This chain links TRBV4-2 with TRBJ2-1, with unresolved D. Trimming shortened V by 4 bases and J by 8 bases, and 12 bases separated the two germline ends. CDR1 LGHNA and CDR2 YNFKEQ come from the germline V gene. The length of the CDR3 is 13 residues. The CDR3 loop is CASSRSLGDEQFF. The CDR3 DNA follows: TGTGCCAGCAGCCGCAGCCTTGGGGATGAGCAGTTCTTC.

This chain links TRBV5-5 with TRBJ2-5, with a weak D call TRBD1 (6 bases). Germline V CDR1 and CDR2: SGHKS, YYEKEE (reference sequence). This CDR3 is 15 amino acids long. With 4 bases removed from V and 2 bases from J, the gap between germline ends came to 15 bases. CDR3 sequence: CASSARGHKQETQYF. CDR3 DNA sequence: TGTGCCAGCAGCGCCCGGGGACACAAACAAGAGACCCAGTACTTC.

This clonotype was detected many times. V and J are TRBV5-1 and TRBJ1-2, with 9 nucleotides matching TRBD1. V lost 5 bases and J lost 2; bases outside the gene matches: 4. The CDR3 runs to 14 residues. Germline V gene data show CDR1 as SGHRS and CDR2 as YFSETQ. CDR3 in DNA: TGCGCCAGCAGGCCCGGGACAGGGAACTATGGCTACACCTTC. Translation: CASRPGTGNYGYTF.

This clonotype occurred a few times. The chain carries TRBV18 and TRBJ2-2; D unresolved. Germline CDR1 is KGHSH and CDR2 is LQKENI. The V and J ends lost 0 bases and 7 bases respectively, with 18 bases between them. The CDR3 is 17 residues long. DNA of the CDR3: TGTGCCAGCTCACCACCGATGAGTATTTACCGCCTCGGGGAGCTGTTTTTT. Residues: CASSPPMSIYRLGELFF.

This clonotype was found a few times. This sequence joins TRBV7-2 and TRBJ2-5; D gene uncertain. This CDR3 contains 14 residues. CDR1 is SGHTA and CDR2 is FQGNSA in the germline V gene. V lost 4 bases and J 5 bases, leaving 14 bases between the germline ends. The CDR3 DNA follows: TGTGCCAGCAGCTCCCACGCCACCAGGGAGACCCAGTACTTC. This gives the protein CASSSHATRETQYF.

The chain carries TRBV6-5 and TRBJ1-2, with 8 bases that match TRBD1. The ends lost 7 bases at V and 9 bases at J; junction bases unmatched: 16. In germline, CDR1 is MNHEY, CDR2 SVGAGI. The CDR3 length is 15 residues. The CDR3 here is CASNRDRTLGLSYTF. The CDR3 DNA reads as TGTGCCAGCAATCGGGACAGGACCCTCGGCTTGAGCTACACCTTC.

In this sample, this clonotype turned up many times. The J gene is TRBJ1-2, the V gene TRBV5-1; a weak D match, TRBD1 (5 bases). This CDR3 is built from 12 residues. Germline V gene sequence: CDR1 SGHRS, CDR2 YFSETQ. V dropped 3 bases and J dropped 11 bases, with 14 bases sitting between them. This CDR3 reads CASSSGTPLYTF. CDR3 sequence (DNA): TGCGCCAGCAGCTCTGGGACTCCTTTATACACCTTC.

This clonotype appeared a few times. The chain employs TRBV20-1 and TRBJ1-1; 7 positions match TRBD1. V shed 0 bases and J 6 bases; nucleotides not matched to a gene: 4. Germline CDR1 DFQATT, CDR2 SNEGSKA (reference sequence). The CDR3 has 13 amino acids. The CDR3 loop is CSARDVTGPEAFF. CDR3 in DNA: TGCAGTGCTAGAGACGTGACAGGGCCTGAAGCTTTCTTT.

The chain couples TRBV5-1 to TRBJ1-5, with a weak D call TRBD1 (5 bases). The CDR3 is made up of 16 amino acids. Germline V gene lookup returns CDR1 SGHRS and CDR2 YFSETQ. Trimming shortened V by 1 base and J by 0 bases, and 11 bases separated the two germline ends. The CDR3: CASSLFGDHSNQPQHF. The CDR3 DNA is TGCGCCAGCAGCTTGTTTGGGGACCATAGCAATCAGCCCCAGCATTTT.

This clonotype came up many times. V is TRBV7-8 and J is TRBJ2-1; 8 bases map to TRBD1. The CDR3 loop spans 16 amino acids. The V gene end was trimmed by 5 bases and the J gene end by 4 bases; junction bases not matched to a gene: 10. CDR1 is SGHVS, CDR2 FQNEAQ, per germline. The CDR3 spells CASSRRRGQDYNEQFF. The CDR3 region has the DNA TGTGCCAGCAGCCGCCGACGGGGACAGGATTACAATGAGCAGTTCTTC.

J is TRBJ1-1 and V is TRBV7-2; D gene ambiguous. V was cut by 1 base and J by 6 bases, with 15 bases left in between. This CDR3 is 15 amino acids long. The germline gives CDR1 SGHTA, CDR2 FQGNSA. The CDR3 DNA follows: TGTGCCAGCAGCTTAGGTGGACGCCCAACGGCTGAAGCTTTCTTT. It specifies CASSLGGRPTAEAFF.